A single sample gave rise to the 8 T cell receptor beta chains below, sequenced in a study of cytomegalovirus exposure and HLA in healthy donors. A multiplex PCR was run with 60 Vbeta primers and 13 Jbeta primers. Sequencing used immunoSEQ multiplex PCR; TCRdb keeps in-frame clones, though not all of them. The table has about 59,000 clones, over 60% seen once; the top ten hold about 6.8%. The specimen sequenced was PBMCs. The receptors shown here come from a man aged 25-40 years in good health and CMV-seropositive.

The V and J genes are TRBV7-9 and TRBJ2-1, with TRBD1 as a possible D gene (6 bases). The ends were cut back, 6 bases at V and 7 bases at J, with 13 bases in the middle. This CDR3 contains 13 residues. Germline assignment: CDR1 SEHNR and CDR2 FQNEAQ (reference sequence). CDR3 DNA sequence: TGTGCCAGCAGTTCGGGACATTCGAATGAGCAGTTCTTC. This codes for CASSSGHSNEQFF. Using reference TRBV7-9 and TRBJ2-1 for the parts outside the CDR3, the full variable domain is DTGVSQNPRHKITKRGQNVTFRCDPISEHNRLYWYRQTLGQGPEFLTYFQNEAQLEKSRLLSDRFSAERPKGSFSTLEIQRTEQGDSAMYLCASSSGHSNEQFFGPGTRLTVL.

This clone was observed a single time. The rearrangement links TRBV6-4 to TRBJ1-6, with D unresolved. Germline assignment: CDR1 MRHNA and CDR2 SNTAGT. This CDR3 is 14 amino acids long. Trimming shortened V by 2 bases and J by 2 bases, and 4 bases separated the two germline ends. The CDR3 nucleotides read TGTGCCAGCAGTGACGGAGCCTATAATTCACCCCTCCACTTT. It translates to CASSDGAYNSPLHF.

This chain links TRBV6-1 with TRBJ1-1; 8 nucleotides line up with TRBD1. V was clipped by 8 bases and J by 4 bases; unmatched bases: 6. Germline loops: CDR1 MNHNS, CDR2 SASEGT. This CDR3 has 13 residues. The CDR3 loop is CASGGQDGTEAFF. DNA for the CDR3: TGTGCCAGCGGGGGACAGGATGGCACTGAAGCTTTCTTT.

In nucleotides, the CDR3 is TGTGCCAGCAGCCCAAACAGGGCGCGGACCGGGGAGCTGTTTTTT. Amino acid sequence: CASSPNRARTGELFF. V and J are TRBV7-3 and TRBJ2-2; D is possibly TRBD1 (6 bases). The V end lost 5 bases, the J end lost 5 bases, and 15 bases lay between the germline ends. The CDR3 runs 15 residues. Germline CDR1 and CDR2: SGHTA and FQGTGA.

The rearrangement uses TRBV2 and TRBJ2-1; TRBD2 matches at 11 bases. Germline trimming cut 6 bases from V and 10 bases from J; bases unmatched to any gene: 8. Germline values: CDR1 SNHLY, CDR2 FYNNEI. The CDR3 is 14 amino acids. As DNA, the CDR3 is TGTGCCAGCAGCGCTAGCGGGGGGCTGGGGGAGCAGTTCTTC. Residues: CASSASGGLGEQFF. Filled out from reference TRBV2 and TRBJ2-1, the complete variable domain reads EPEVTQTPSHQVTQMGQEVILRCVPISNHLYFYWYRQILGQKVEFLVSFYNNEISEKSEIFDDQFSVERPDGSNFTLKIRSTKLEDSAMYFCASSASGGLGEQFFGPGTRLTVL.

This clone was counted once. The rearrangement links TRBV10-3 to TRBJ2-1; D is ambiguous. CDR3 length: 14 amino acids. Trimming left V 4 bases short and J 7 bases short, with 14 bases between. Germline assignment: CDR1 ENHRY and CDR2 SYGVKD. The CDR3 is CAISAYDTVNEQFF. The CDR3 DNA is TGTGCCATCAGTGCCTATGACACGGTAAATGAGCAGTTCTTC.

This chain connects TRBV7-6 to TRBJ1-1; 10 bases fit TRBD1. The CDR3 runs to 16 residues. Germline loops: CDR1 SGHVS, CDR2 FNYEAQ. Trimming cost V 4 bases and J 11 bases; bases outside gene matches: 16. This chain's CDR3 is CASSSQPPGTGVYAFF. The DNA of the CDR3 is TGTGCCAGCAGCTCCCAACCCCCCGGGACAGGGGTGTATGCTTTCTTT.

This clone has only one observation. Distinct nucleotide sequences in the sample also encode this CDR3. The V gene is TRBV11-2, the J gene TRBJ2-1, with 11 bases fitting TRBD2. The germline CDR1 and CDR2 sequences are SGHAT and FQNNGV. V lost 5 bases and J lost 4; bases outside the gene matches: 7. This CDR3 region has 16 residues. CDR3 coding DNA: TGTGCCAGCAGCCCCCGACTAGCGGGGCTATACAATGAGCAGTTCTTC. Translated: CASSPRLAGLYNEQFF.